The TCR beta chain described here comes from a study of blood T cell repertoires in COVID-19. Libraries were prepared by immunoSEQ multiplex PCR; TCRdb keeps only in-frame clonotypes and omits some of them. In the table there are tens of thousands of clones, around 70% of which are singletons. CDR1 SNHLY and CDR2 FYNNEI come from the germline V gene. This CDR3 has 14 residues. V was clipped by 6 bases and J by 1 base, with 12 bases between them. The chain uses TRBV2 and TRBJ2-5; D is possibly TRBD2 (5 bases). Sequenced input: peripheral blood. This receptor was taken from a man aged 70 or older with acute or convalescent COVID-19. CDR3 sequence: CASSTVGIQETQYF. The DNA for the CDR3 is TGTGCCAGCAGCACTGTCGGGATCCAAGAGACCCAGTACTTC.